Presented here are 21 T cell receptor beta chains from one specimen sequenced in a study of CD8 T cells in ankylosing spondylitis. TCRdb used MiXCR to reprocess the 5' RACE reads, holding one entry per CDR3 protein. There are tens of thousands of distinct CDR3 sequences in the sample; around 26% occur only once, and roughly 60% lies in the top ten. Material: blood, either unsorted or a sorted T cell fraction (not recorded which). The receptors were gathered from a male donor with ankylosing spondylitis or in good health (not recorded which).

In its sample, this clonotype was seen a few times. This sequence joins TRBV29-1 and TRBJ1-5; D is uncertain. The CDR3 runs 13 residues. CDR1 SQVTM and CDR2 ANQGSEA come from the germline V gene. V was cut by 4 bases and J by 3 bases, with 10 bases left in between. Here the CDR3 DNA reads TGCAGCGTTGCCGACTCGTTCAATCAGCCCCAGCATTTT. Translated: CSVADSFNQPQHF.

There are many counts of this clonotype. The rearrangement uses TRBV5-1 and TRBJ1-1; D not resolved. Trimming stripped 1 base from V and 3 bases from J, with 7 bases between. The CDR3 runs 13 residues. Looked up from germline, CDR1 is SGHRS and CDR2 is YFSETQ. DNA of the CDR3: TGCGCCAGCAGCTTGTACGTCGACACTGAAGCTTTCTTT. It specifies CASSLYVDTEAFF.

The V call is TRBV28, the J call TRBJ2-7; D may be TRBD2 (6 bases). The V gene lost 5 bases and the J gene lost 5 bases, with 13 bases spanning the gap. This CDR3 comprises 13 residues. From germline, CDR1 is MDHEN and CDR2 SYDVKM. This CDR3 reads CASSHPRTNEQYV. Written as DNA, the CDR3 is TGTGCCAGCAGTCACCCCCGGACTAACGAGCAGTACGTC.

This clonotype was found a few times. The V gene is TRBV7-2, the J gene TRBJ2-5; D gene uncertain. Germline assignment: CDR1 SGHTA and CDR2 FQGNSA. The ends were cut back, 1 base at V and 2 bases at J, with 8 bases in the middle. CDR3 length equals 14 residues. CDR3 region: CASSLGWQQETQYF. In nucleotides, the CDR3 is TGTGCCAGCAGCTTAGGTTGGCAGCAAGAGACCCAGTACTTC.

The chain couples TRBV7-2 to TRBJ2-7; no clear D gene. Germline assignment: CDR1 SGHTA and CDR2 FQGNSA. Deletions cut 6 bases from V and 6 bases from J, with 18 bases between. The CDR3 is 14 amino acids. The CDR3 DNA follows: TGTGCCAGCAGTCCTATTAACAGTAGCCCCGAGCAGTACTTC. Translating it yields CASSPINSSPEQYF.

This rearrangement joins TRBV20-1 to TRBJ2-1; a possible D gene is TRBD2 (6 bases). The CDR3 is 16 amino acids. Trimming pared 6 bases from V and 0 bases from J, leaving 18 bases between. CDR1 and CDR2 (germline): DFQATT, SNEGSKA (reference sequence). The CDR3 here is CSAIKDYMSSYNEQFF. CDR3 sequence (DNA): TGCAGTGCCATCAAGGACTATATGAGCTCCTACAATGAGCAGTTCTTC.

The CDR3 coding sequence is TGTGCCAGCAGCTTAGCGCGAGGGGGCGCGAACACCGGGGAGCTGTTTTTT. This sequence encodes CASSLARGGANTGELFF. The V and J genes are TRBV7-9 and TRBJ2-2, with 7 bases lining up with TRBD1. Germline V lookup: CDR1 SEHNR, CDR2 FQNEAQ (reference sequence). The V segment lost 0 bases and the J segment 0 bases; nucleotides outside the gene matches: 4. The CDR3 loop spans 17 amino acids. Full variable domain (remainder filled in from reference TRBV7-9 and TRBJ2-2): DTGVSQNPRHKITKRGQNVTFRCDPISEHNRLYWYRQTLGQGPEFLTYFQNEAQLEKSRLLSDRFSAERPKGSFSTLEIQRTEQGDSAMYLCASSLARGGANTGELFFGEGSRLTVL.

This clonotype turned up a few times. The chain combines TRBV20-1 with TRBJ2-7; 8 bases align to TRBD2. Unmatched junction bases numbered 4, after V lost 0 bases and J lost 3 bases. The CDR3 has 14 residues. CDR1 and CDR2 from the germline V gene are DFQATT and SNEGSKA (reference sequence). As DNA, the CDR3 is TGCAGTGCTAGAGATCGGGAGGGAAACTACGAGCAGTACTTC. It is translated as CSARDREGNYEQYF.

This CDR3 is CASSLASGARETQYF. The CDR3 DNA is TGTGCCAGCAGCTTAGCGAGTGGGGCGCGAGAGACCCAGTACTTC. V is TRBV7-9 and J is TRBJ2-5; tentative D call: TRBD1 (5 bases). Germline V gene sequence: CDR1 SEHNR, CDR2 FQNEAQ (reference sequence). V lost 0 bases, J lost 4 bases, and 12 bases lay in between. The CDR3 has 15 amino acids.

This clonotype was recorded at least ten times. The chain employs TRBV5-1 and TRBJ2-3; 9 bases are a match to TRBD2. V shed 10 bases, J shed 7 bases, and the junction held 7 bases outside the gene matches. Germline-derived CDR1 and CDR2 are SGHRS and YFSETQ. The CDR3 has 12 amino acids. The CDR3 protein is CAWQAGGNTQYF. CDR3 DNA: TGCGCCTGGCAAGCGGGAGGTAATACGCAGTATTTT.

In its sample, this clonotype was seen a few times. CDR3: CASSPSTGWNTEAFF. In DNA form, the CDR3 reads TGTGCCAGCTCCCCATCCACAGGGTGGAACACTGAAGCTTTCTTT. The chain is built from TRBV18 and TRBJ1-1, with D possibly being TRBD1 (6 bases). Trimming left V 6 bases short and J 1 base short, with 15 bases between. Looked up from germline, CDR1 is KGHSH and CDR2 is LQKENI. This CDR3 region has 15 residues.

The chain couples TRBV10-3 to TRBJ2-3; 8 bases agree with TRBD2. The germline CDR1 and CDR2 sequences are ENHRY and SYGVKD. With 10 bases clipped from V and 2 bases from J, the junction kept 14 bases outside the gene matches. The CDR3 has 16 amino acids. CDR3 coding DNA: TGTGCCAGCGCACCCAGTCTAGCGGGCGACACAGATACGCAGTATTTT. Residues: CASAPSLAGDTDTQYF.

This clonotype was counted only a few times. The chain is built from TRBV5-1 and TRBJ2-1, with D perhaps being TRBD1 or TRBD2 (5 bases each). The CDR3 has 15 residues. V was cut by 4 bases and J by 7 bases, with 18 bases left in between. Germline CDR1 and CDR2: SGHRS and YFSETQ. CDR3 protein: CASSRGRSVANEQFF. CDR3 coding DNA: TGCGCCAGCAGCCGGGGCAGGTCGGTTGCGAATGAGCAGTTCTTC.

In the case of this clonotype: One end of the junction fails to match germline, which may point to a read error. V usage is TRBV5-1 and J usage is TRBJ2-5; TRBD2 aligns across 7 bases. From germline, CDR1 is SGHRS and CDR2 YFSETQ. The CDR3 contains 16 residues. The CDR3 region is CASSRSTSVGQKTQYF. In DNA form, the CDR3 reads TGCGCCAGCAGCCGATCAACTAGCGTCGGCCAAAAGACCCAGTACTTC.

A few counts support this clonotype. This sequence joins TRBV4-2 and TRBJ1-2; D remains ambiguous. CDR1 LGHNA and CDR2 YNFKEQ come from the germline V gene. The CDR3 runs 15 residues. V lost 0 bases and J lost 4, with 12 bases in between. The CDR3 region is CASSQESAGVYGYTF. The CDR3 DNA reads TGTGCCAGCAGCCAAGAGTCGGCAGGAGTCTATGGCTACACCTTC.

The CDR3 reads CASRREAPTDTQYF. In DNA form, the CDR3 reads TGTGCCAGCAGGCGGGAGGCCCCTACAGATACGCAGTATTTT. This chain connects TRBV6-2 or TRBV6-3 to TRBJ2-3; 8 bases align to TRBD2. Germline V gives CDR1 MNHEY, CDR2 SVGEGT. The CDR3 contains 14 residues. V shed 6 bases and J 3 bases; nucleotides not matched to a gene: 5.

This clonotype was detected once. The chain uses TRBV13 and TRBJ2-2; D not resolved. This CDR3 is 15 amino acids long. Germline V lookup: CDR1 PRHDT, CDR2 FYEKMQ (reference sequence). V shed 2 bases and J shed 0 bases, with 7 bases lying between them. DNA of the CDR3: TGTGCCAGCAGCTTAAACTTACCGAACACCGGGGAGCTGTTTTTT. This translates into CASSLNLPNTGELFF.

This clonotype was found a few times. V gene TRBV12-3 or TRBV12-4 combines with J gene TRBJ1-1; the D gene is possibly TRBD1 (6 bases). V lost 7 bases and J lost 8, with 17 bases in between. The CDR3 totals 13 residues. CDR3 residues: CASTDPHGTEAFF. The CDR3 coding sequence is TGTGCCAGCACCGACCCGCACGGGACAGAAGCTTTCTTT.

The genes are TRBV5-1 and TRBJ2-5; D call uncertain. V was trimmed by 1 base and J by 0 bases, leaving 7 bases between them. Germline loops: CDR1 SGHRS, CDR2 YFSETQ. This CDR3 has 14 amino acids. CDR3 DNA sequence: TGCGCCAGCAGCTTGCCGTTAGACCAAGAGACCCAGTACTTC. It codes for CASSLPLDQETQYF.

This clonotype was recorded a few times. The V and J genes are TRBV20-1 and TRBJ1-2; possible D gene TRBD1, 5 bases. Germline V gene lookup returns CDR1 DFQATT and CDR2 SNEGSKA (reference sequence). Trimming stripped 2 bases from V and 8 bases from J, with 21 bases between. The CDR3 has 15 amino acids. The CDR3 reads CSARRSQGGMHGYTF. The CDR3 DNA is TGCAGTGCTAGACGTTCCCAGGGTGGTATGCACGGCTACACCTTC.

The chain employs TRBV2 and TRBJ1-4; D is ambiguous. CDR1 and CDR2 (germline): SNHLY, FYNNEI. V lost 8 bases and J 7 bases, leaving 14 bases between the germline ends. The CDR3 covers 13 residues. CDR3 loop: CASAFGAGEKLFF. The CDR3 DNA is TGTGCCAGCGCTTTTGGAGCTGGTGAAAAACTGTTTTTT.